This T cell receptor (beta chain) comes out of a study of metastatic and nonmetastatic thyroid tumors. Background on the study: Peripheral blood and tumor or nodule samples from malignant and benign thyroid patients were compared.

As handled by the study authors: Using the CDR3 differences seen across clinicopathological groups, the authors built a distant-metastasis classifier for papillary thyroid cancer, which was meant to discriminate distant-metastatic patients. TCRdb re-called clones from the PCR reads using MiXCR. The V and J calls follow TCRdb's processing rather than the paper's. The top ten hold about 3.2% of the sample, which has 25,000 to 30,000 clones, roughly 3.7% seen once. This clone was detected a few times. Its specificity is unknown. The study's findings and limits: Benign nodules reportedly had significantly lower TCR beta diversity than malignant thyroid tumors in blood and tumor.

Thyroid surgery was performed in patients who had received no treatment beforehand. Material: blood. The clonotype originates from a male donor with papillary thyroid cancer or a benign thyroid nodule (not recorded which). Some clones in this sample may be carry-over from other donors' samples.

The CDR3 protein is CATNAGADQPQHF. The CDR3 DNA is TGTGCCACCAATGCAGGGGCGGATCAGCCCCAGCATTTT. The V and J genes are TRBV24-1 and TRBJ1-5; possible D gene TRBD1, 6 bases. The CDR3 contains 13 residues. V lost 8 bases to trimming and J lost 5 bases, with 12 bases between them. Germline V gene data show CDR1 as KGHDR and CDR2 as SFDVKD.